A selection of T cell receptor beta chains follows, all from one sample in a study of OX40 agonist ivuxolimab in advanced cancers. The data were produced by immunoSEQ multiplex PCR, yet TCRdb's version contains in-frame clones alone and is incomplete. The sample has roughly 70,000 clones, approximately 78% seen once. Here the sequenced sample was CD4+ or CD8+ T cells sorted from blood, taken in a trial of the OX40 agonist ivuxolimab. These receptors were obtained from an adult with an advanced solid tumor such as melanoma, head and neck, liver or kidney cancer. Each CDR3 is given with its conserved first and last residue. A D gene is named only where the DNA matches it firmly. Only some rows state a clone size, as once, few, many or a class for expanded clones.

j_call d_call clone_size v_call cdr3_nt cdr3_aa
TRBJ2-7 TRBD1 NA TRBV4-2 TGTGCCAGCAGCCAGACAGGGGGCAAAACCTACGAGCAGTACTTC CASSQTGGKTYEQYF
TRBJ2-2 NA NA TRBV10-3 TGTGCCATCAGTGAGTCGACAATGGCCGCGAACACCGGGGAGCTGTTTTTT CAISESTMAANTGELFF
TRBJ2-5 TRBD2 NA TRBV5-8 TGTGCCAGCAGCCAAGCGAAGACTAGCGGGAGTGAGACCCAGTACTTC CASSQAKTSGSETQYF
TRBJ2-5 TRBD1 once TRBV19 TGTGCCAGTAGTACCGACAGGGTGGGAGAGACCCAGTACTTC CASSTDRVGETQYF
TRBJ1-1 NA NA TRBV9 TGTGCCAGCAGCGTAGACACAGGGCCGAACACTGAAGCTTTCTTT CASSVDTGPNTEAFF
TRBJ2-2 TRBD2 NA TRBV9 TGTGCCAGCAGTGGAGGACTAGCGGTCTACACCGGGGAGCTGTTTTTT CASSGGLAVYTGELFF
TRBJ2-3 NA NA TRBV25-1 TGTGCCAGCAGGACTAGCACAGATACGCAGTATTTT CASRTSTDTQYF
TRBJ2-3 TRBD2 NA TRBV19 TGTGCCAGTAGCAGCCTAGCGGGAGTTAGAACAGATACGCAGTATTTT CASSSLAGVRTDTQYF
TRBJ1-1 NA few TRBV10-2 TGCGCCAGCAGGCCAGACGGTAACACTGAAGCTTTCTTT CASRPDGNTEAFF
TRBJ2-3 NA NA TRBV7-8 TGTGCCAGCAGCTTGGTTTTTGAGGCCGATACGCAGTATTTT CASSLVFEADTQYF
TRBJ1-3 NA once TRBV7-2 TGTGCCAGCAGCTTCCAGGGGACCTCTGGAAACACCATATATTTT CASSFQGTSGNTIYF
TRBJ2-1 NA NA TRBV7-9 TGTGCCAGCAGCTTAGGAATGGGTTCGAATGAGCAGTTCTTC CASSLGMGSNEQFF
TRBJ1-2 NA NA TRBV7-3 TGTGCCAGCAGCCCGATGCAGGGATATGGCTACACCTTC CASSPMQGYGYTF
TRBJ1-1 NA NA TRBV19 TGTGCCAGTAGTATAGTCCTGACAGTGAGCACTGAAGCTTTCTTT CASSIVLTVSTEAFF
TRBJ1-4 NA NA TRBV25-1 TGTGCCAGCAGTGAATTCAGTGCATTTTCGGGATCGAATGAAAAACTGTTTTTT CASSEFSAFSGSNEKLFF
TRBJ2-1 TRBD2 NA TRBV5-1 TGCGCCAGTAATCTAGCGGGGAGCAATGAGCAGTTCTTC CASNLAGSNEQFF
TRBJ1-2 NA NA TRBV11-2 TGTGCCAGCAGCTCGACACCAAACTATGGCTACACCTTC CASSSTPNYGYTF
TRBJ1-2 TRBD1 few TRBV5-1 TGCGCCAGCAGTCTTTACATTCCCGGGACAGGGAACTATGGCTACACCTTC CASSLYIPGTGNYGYTF
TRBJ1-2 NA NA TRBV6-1 TGTGCCAGCAGCCAGGGGCAGGGGAACTATGGCTACACCTTC CASSQGQGNYGYTF
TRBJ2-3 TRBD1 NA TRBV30 TGTGCCTGGAGGGCCTATAACAGGGGGCTTTCAGATACGCAGTATTTT CAWRAYNRGLSDTQYF
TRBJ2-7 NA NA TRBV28 TGTGCCGGACCGACAGTAGCCTCCTACGAGCAGTACTTC CAGPTVASYEQYF
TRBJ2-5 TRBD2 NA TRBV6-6 TGTGCCAGCAGTTTCCGGACTAGCGGGGCAGAGACCCAGTACTTC CASSFRTSGAETQYF
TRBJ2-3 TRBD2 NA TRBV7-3 TGTGCCAGCAGCTTACACGGTCCGGGACTAGCGGGAGGAGATACGCAGTATTTT CASSLHGPGLAGGDTQYF
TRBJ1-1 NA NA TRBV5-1 TGCGCCAGCACCCCGAGGGGTGGGAGCACTGAAGCTTTCTTT CASTPRGGSTEAFF
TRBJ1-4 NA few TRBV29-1 TGCAGCGTTGGTTTGGTGGGAAGAGATGAAAAACTGTTTTTT CSVGLVGRDEKLFF
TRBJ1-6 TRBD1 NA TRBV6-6 TGTGCCAGCAGTCACCGACAGGGCAGGTATTCACCCCTCCACTTT CASSHRQGRYSPLHF
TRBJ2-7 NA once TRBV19 TGTGCCAGTAGTATCGGACAGTCCTACTCCTACGAGCAGTACTTC CASSIGQSYSYEQYF
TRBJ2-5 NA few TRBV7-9 TGTGCCAGCAGCCCTGGTGATAGCAGGCAAGAGACCCAGTACTTC CASSPGDSRQETQYF
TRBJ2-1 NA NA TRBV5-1 TGCGCCAGCAGCTTGGACCCAATCGGGACTCTTGGCGATGAGCAGTTCTTC CASSLDPIGTLGDEQFF
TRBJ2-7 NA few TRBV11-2 TGTGCCAGCAGCTCAGGGAATTCCTACGAGCAGTACTTC CASSSGNSYEQYF
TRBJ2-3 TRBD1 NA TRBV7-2 TGTGCCAGCAGTTGGGACAGGGGATTTGGAGATACGCAGTATTTT CASSWDRGFGDTQYF
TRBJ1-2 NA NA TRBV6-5 TGTGCCAGCAGCGGTGAGGGCTATGGCTACACCTTC CASSGEGYGYTF
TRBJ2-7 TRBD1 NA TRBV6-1 TGTGCCAGCAGTGCAGACCCGGGACAGGGGAGCGACGAGCAGTACTTC CASSADPGQGSDEQYF
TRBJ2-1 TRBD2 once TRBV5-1 TGCGCCAGCAGCACCGGACTAGTGTTCAATGAGCAGTTCTTC CASSTGLVFNEQFF
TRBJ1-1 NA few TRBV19 TGTGCCAGTAGGACGGATATGAACACTGAAGCTTTCTTT CASRTDMNTEAFF
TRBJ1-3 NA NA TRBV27 TGTGCCAACAGGCAAGGGATCTCTGGAAACACCATATATTTT CANRQGISGNTIYF
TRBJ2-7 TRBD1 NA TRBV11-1 TGTGCCAGCAGCAAGGGACAGGGGGTGATCTCCGAGCAGTACTTC CASSKGQGVISEQYF
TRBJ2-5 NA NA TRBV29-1 TGCAGCGTTGCGGTTGGGGCGGAGACCCAGTACTTC CSVAVGAETQYF
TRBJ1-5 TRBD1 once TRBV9 TGTGCCAGCAGCGCGTCCGGGACAGTTAATCAGCCCCAGCATTTT CASSASGTVNQPQHF
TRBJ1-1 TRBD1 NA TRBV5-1 TGCGCCAGCAGAACAGGGGGGACTATGAACACTGAAGCTTTCTTT CASRTGGTMNTEAFF
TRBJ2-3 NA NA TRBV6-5 TGTGCCAGCACCTACCGGAGAACGGGAGCCGATACGCAGTATTTT CASTYRRTGADTQYF
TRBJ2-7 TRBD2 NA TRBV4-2 TGTGCCAGCAGCCAAGGGACTAGCGGGTCTTTAAGCTCCTACGAGCAGTACTTC CASSQGTSGSLSSYEQYF
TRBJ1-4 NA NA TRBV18 TGTGCCAGCTCACCACAGGAGATTCGGGATGAAAAACTGTTTTTT CASSPQEIRDEKLFF